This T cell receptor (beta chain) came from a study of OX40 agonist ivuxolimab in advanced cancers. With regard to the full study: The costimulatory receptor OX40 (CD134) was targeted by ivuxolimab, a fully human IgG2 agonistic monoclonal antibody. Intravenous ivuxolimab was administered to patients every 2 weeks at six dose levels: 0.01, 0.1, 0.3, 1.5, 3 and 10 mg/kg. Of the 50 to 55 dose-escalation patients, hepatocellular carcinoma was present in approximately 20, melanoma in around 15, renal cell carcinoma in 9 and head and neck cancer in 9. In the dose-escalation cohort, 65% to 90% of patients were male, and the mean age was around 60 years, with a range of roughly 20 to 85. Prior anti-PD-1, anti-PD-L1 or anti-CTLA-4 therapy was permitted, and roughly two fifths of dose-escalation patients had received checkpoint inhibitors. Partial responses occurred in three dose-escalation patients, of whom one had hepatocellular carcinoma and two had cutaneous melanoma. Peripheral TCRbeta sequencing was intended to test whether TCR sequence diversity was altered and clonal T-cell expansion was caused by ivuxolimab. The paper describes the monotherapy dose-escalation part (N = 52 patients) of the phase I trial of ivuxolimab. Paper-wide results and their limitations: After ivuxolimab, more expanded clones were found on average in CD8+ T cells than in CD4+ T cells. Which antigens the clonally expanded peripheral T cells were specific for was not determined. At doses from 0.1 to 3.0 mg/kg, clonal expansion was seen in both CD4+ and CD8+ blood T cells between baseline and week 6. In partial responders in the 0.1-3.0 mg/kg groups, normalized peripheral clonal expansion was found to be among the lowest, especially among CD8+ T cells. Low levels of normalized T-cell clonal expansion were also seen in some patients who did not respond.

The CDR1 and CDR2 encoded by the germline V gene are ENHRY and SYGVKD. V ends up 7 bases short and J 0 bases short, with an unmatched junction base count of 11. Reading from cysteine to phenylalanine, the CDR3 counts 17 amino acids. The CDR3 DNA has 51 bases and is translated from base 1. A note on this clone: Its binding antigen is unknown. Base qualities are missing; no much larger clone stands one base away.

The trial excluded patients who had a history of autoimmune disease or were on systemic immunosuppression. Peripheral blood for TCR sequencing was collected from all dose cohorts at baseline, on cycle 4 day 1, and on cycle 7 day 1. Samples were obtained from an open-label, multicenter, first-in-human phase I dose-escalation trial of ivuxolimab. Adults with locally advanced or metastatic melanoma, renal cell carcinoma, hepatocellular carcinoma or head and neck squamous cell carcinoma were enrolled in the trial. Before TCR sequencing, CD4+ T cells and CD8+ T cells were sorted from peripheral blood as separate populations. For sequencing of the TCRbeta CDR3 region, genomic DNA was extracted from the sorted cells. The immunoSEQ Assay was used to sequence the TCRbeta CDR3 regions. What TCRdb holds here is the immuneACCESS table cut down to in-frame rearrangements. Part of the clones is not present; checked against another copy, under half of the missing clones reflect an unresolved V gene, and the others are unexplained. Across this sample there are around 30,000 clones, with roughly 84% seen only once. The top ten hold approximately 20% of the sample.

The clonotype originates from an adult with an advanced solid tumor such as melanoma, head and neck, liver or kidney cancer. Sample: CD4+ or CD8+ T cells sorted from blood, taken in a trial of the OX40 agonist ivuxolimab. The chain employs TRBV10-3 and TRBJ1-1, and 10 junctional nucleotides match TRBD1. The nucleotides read TGTGCCATCACCGGGACAGGGGACGGAAGGTTGAACACTGAAGCTTTCTTT. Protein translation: CAITGTGDGRLNTEAFF.